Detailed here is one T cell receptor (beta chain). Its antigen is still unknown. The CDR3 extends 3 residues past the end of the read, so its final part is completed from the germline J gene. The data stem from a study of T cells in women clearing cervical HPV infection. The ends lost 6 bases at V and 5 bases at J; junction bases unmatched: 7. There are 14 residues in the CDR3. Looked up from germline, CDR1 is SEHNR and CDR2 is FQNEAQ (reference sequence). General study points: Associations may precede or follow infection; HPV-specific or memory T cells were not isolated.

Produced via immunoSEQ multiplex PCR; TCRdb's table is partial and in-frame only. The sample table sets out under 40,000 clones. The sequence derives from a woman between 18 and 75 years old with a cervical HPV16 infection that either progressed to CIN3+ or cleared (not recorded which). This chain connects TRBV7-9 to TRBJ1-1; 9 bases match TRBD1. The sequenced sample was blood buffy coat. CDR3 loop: CASRETGGFTEAFF. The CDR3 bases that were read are TGTGCCAGCAGAGAAACAGGGGGCTTTACTGAA. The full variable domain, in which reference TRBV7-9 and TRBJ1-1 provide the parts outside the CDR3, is DTGVSQNPRHKITKRGQNVTFRCDPISEHNRLYWYRQTLGQGPEFLTYFQNEAQLEKSRLLSDRFSAERPKGSFSTLEIQRTEQGDSAMYLCASRETGGFTEAFFGQGTRLTVV.